The 15 T cell receptor beta chains below come from one sample, sequenced in a study of cytomegalovirus exposure and HLA in healthy donors. PCR was performed using 60 Vbeta and 13 Jbeta primers. Sequenced by immunoSEQ multiplex PCR; TCRdb stores in-frame clones only, minus some. The repertoire has 120,000 to 150,000 clones, about 75% of them found once; the top ten carry roughly 4%. The source material was PBMCs. The receptors originated from a man between 60 and 70 years old in good health and CMV-seronegative.

Note on this clone: The sample carries other DNA sequences with the same CDR3. V is TRBV5-1 and J is TRBJ2-2; 10 bases fit TRBD2. The J segment lost 2 bases and the V segment lost 5 bases, leaving 3 bases of the junction unmatched. Germline V gene data show CDR1 as SGHRS and CDR2 as YFSETQ. The CDR3 length is 15 residues. CDR3 nucleotide sequence: TGCGCCAGCAGTTGGACTAGCGGAAACACCGGGGAGCTGTTTTTT. The encoded protein is CASSWTSGNTGELFF. The complete variable domain, with remaining parts taken from reference TRBV5-1 and TRBJ2-2, reads KAGVTQTPRYLIKTRGQQVTLSCSPISGHRSVSWYQQTPGQGLQFLFEYFSETQRNKGNFPGRFSGRQFSNSRSEMNVSTLELGDSALYLCASSWTSGNTGELFFGEGSRLTVL.

The chain carries TRBV10-3 and TRBJ2-1; D may be TRBD1 (5 bases). Trimming removed 6 bases at V and 7 bases at J, with 10 bases between. Germline V gene data show CDR1 as ENHRY and CDR2 as SYGVKD. CDR3 length equals 12 residues. CDR3 DNA: TGTGCCATCAGGGGGCAGAATAATGAGCAGTTCTTC. This codes for CAIRGQNNEQFF.

In its sample, this clone was seen once. The chain couples TRBV2 to TRBJ1-1; TRBD1 is a possible D gene (6 bases). V was shortened by 6 bases and J by 8 bases, with 19 bases between the two germline ends. Germline CDR1 reads SNHLY; CDR2 reads FYNNEI. This CDR3 contains 14 residues. The CDR3 DNA is TGTGCCAGCAGCCTTGGGACACCACCTAAGGAAGCTTTCTTT. Amino acids: CASSLGTPPKEAFF. The complete variable domain, with remaining parts taken from reference TRBV2 and TRBJ1-1, reads EPEVTQTPSHQVTQMGQEVILRCVPISNHLYFYWYRQILGQKVEFLVSFYNNEISEKSEIFDDQFSVERPDGSNFTLKIRSTKLEDSAMYFCASSLGTPPKEAFFGQGTRLTVV.

The genes are TRBV7-2 and TRBJ2-7; 14 bases agree with TRBD2. CDR1 and CDR2 (germline): SGHTA, FQGNSA. V was clipped by 5 bases and J by 7 bases; unmatched bases: 10. The CDR3 sequence is 16 residues long. The CDR3 region has the DNA TGTGCCAGCAGCCCTCAGACTAGCGGGAGGGCTAGGGAGCAGTACTTC. The encoded protein is CASSPQTSGRAREQYF.

The CDR3 sequence: CASSLYTSGDEQYF. The CDR3 DNA follows: TGTGCCAGCAGTTTATACACTAGCGGCGACGAGCAGTACTTC. The V gene is TRBV2, the J gene TRBJ2-7; TRBD2 matches at 8 bases. Germline V gives CDR1 SNHLY, CDR2 FYNNEI. This CDR3 has 14 residues. V lost 5 bases to trimming and J lost 5 bases; unmatched junction nucleotides: 8.

This sequence joins TRBV7-2 and TRBJ1-2; possible D gene TRBD1, 6 bases. This CDR3 spans 14 amino acids. Germline V lookup: CDR1 SGHTA, CDR2 FQGNSA. Trimming removed 5 bases from V and 0 bases from J, with 10 bases in between. This CDR3 reads CASSINRANYGYTF. The CDR3 DNA reads as TGTGCCAGCAGCATAAACAGGGCTAACTATGGCTACACCTTC.

The chain recombines TRBV29-1 with TRBJ2-2, with D possibly being TRBD2 (6 bases). The CDR3 spans 14 residues. V was clipped by 8 bases and J by 1 base, with 14 bases between them. CDR1 SQVTM and CDR2 ANQGSEA come from the germline V gene. CDR3 loop: CSPSRGKNTGELFF. CDR3 bases: TGCAGCCCCTCCCGGGGGAAGAACACCGGGGAGCTGTTTTTT.

The rearrangement uses TRBV10-3 and TRBJ1-1, with 7 bases matching TRBD1. Trimming removed 0 bases from V and 11 bases from J; junction bases left unmatched: 6. The CDR3 runs 13 residues. Germline V CDR1 and CDR2: ENHRY, SYGVKD. Here the CDR3 reads CAISESEGAPAFF. The CDR3 nucleotides are TGTGCCATCAGTGAGTCGGAGGGGGCGCCTGCTTTCTTT.

The chain employs TRBV2 and TRBJ2-5; possible D gene TRBD2, 5 bases. From germline, CDR1 is SNHLY and CDR2 FYNNEI. This CDR3 is built from 14 residues. The V end was cut by 1 base, the J end by 1 base, with 7 bases between. DNA of the CDR3: TGTGCCAGCAGTGAAGGAGGGCGCCAAGAGACCCAGTACTTC. Amino acids: CASSEGGRQETQYF.

The CDR3 region is CASSLGPGEGGSHTQYF. The DNA of the CDR3 is TGTGCCAGCAGCTTAGGTCCGGGAGAGGGAGGTTCTCATACGCAGTATTTT. The chain links TRBV13 to TRBJ2-3; a possible D gene is TRBD2 (6 bases). Germline CDR1 reads PRHDT; CDR2 reads FYEKMQ (reference sequence). Trimming cost V 0 bases and J 7 bases, with 20 bases left between them. CDR3 length equals 17 residues.

The V and J genes are TRBV5-1 and TRBJ1-1; TRBD1 matches 9 bases. Germline V gene data show CDR1 as SGHRS and CDR2 as YFSETQ. There are 15 residues in the CDR3. After removal of 4 bases from V and 4 bases from J, the junction contained 8 bases not matched to a gene. The DNA of the CDR3 is TGCGCCAGCAGCATTACCGGGACAGGGATCACTGAAGCTTTCTTT. It encodes CASSITGTGITEAFF.

V usage is TRBV19 and J usage is TRBJ2-7; 12 bases match TRBD1. V lost 8 bases and J lost 4; bases outside the gene matches: 6. The CDR3 is made up of 14 amino acids. Germline assignment: CDR1 LNHDA and CDR2 SQIVND (reference sequence). The chain's CDR3 is CASSGQGAGYEQYF. The DNA of the CDR3 is TGTGCCAGTTCGGGACAGGGGGCTGGTTACGAGCAGTACTTC.

CDR3 DNA: TGTGCCAGCAGTTTACCAGGGGGCGTGAAGACCCAGTACTTC. Protein product: CASSLPGGVKTQYF. J is TRBJ2-5 and V is TRBV28; 8 bases match TRBD1. V lost 2 bases, J lost 6 bases, and 5 bases stayed unmatched. This CDR3 is 14 amino acids long. Germline CDR1 is MDHEN and CDR2 is SYDVKM.

The chain carries TRBV19 and TRBJ2-7, with TRBD1 matching over 7 bases. Germline V CDR1 and CDR2: LNHDA, SQIVND (reference sequence). CDR3 length equals 15 residues. V shed 5 bases and J 0 bases; nucleotides not matched to a gene: 7. The chain's CDR3 is CASSPGTVSSYEQYF. The CDR3, as DNA: TGTGCCAGTAGTCCGGGGACAGTTAGCTCCTACGAGCAGTACTTC.

This clone was picked up a small number of times. The chain couples TRBV5-4 to TRBJ2-2, with 10 nucleotides matching TRBD1. Trimming at V came to 0 bases and at J to 5 bases, leaving 4 bases not matched to a gene. This CDR3 is 16 amino acids long. Germline CDR1 SGHNT, CDR2 YYREEE (reference sequence). This chain's CDR3 is CASSLGDRGGTGELFF. In nucleotides, the CDR3 is TGTGCCAGCAGCTTGGGGGACAGGGGAGGGACCGGGGAGCTGTTTTTT.